These 20 T cell receptor beta chains came from one sample sequenced in a study of OX40 agonist ivuxolimab in advanced cancers. Some clones are missing from TCRdb's copy, which holds only in-frame ones; the method was immunoSEQ multiplex PCR. The data contain under 60,000 clones, 85% to 90% of them singletons. The source was CD4+ or CD8+ T cells sorted from blood, collected in a trial of the OX40 agonist ivuxolimab. Source of these receptors: an adult with an advanced solid tumor such as melanoma, head and neck, liver or kidney cancer.

This sequence joins TRBV6-1 and TRBJ1-1; no firm D call. CDR3 length: 12 residues. V was clipped by 7 bases and J by 8 bases, with 14 bases between them. Germline V gene data show CDR1 as MNHNS and CDR2 as SASEGT. CDR3 sequence: CASKRTGQEAFF. The CDR3 DNA follows: TGTGCCAGCAAGAGGACCGGTCAGGAAGCTTTCTTT.

This clone was picked up one time. The V gene is TRBV6-1, the J gene TRBJ2-5; 8 bases map to TRBD1. CDR3 size: 13 residues. V gave up 7 bases and J gave up 6 bases; unmatched junction bases: 7. Germline V gene lookup returns CDR1 MNHNS and CDR2 SASEGT. In DNA, the CDR3 is TGTGCCAGCATTCGCAGGGGGCGACAGACCCAGTACTTC. Translating it yields CASIRRGRQTQYF.

In its sample, this clone was seen once. The chain has TRBV7-9 and TRBJ2-1, with D uncertain. V lost 1 base and J 4 bases, leaving 17 bases between the germline ends. From germline, CDR1 is SEHNR and CDR2 FQNEAQ (reference sequence). CDR3 length: 17 residues. The CDR3 nucleotides read TGTGCCAGCAGCTTAGAGTTTCGCCAAGGGTTTTACAATGAGCAGTTCTTC. Translating gives CASSLEFRQGFYNEQFF.

The rearrangement links TRBV5-1 to TRBJ2-1; no firm D call. CDR1 is SGHRS, CDR2 YFSETQ, per germline. The V end lost 1 base, the J end lost 3 bases, and 11 bases lay between the germline ends. The CDR3 extends over 15 amino acids. The CDR3 nucleotides read TGCGCCAGCAGCTTGCCAGTCCCAAACTACAATGAGCAGTTCTTC. Translation: CASSLPVPNYNEQFF.

V is TRBV29-1 and J is TRBJ1-1; D is undetermined. The CDR3 consists of 12 residues. In germline, CDR1 is SQVTM, CDR2 ANQGSEA. Trimming left V 6 bases short and J 4 bases short, with 12 bases between. The CDR3 sequence is CSVESGFTEAFF. CDR3 in DNA: TGCAGCGTCGAATCAGGTTTCACTGAAGCTTTCTTT.

The rearrangement links TRBV10-3 to TRBJ2-5; D call uncertain. The V gene lost 4 bases and the J gene lost 5 bases, with 11 bases spanning the gap. Germline V gives CDR1 ENHRY, CDR2 SYGVKD. The CDR3 loop spans 13 amino acids. CDR3 sequence: CAISAAERETQYF. CDR3 sequence (DNA): TGTGCCATCAGTGCCGCCGAACGCGAGACCCAGTACTTC.

This chain uses TRBV6-6 with TRBJ1-2; no reliable D call. V lost 5 bases and J 2 bases, leaving 15 bases between the germline ends. Germline CDR1 MNHNY, CDR2 SVGAGI (reference sequence). The CDR3 runs 15 residues. The CDR3 is CASSHRGSSNYGYTF. The CDR3 DNA reads TGTGCCAGCAGTCACCGCGGGTCCTCCAACTATGGCTACACCTTC.

The chain couples TRBV7-9 to TRBJ1-1; D is possibly TRBD1 (5 bases). The CDR3 runs to 14 residues. V was shortened by 1 base and J by 1 base, with 7 bases between the two germline ends. The V gene's germline CDR1 is SEHNR and CDR2 FQNEAQ (reference sequence). The CDR3 coding sequence is TGTGCCAGCAGCTTAGTGGGGGGGAACACTGAAGCTTTCTTT. Protein: CASSLVGGNTEAFF.

This rearrangement joins TRBV10-3 to TRBJ2-3; 8 bases align to TRBD2. The germline gives CDR1 ENHRY, CDR2 SYGVKD. V trimming: 6 bases; J trimming: 5 bases; junction bases outside the gene matches: 7. The CDR3 consists of 14 residues. CDR3 DNA: TGTGCCATCAGACCTGCGGCGGGAGGAGATACGCAGTATTTT. Translation gives CAIRPAAGGDTQYF.

The chain has TRBV19 and TRBJ1-5; the match to TRBD1 covers 9 bases. The CDR3 extends over 15 amino acids. V dropped 7 bases and J dropped 2; count of bases not matched to a gene: 6. Germline V gene lookup returns CDR1 LNHDA and CDR2 SQIVND (reference sequence). The CDR3 region has the DNA TGTGCCAGTACCGGGACAGGGAGCGGCAATCAGCCCCAGCATTTT. Its translation is CASTGTGSGNQPQHF.

The chain is built from TRBV2 and TRBJ1-5; D may be TRBD1 (6 bases). CDR3 length equals 14 residues. The V end lost 6 bases, the J end lost 7 bases, and 16 bases lay between the germline ends. CDR1 is SNHLY, CDR2 FYNNEI, per germline. CDR3 nucleotides: TGTGCCAGCAGCCAAGGGGGGGGCGGGCAGCCCCAGCATTTT. Translation: CASSQGGGGQPQHF.

The V gene is TRBV2, the J gene TRBJ2-7; 7 bases fit TRBD1. CDR1 is SNHLY and CDR2 is FYNNEI in the germline V gene. The CDR3 is 15 residues long. With V trimmed by 6 bases and J by 6 bases, 14 bases remained unmatched. The CDR3 loop is CASSTGLRQGGEQYF. CDR3 bases: TGTGCCAGCAGCACAGGGTTAAGACAGGGCGGCGAGCAGTACTTC.

This chain uses TRBV28 with TRBJ1-4; 7 nucleotides match TRBD1. This CDR3 has 14 amino acids. V was pared by 6 bases and J by 7 bases, with 8 bases of the junction left unmatched. Germline V CDR1 and CDR2: MDHEN, SYDVKM. CDR3 region: CASRPTGRSEKLFF. The CDR3 bases are TGTGCCAGCAGACCGACAGGGAGGAGTGAAAAACTGTTTTTT.

This chain uses TRBV5-1 with TRBJ2-5, with a tentative D call TRBD1 (5 bases). Germline V gene data show CDR1 as SGHRS and CDR2 as YFSETQ. The CDR3 spans 14 residues. Trimming stripped 4 bases from V and 1 base from J, with 11 bases between. This CDR3 is CASSADSRQETQYF. CDR3 coding DNA: TGCGCCAGCAGCGCCGACAGTCGCCAAGAGACCCAGTACTTC.

The genes are TRBV28 and TRBJ2-7; weak D call: TRBD1 (5 bases). CDR1 is MDHEN, CDR2 SYDVKM, per germline. The V gene lost 2 bases and the J gene lost 3 bases, with 8 bases spanning the gap. CDR3 size: 13 residues. CDR3 sequence: CASSLPRVYEQYF. CDR3 nucleotide sequence: TGTGCCAGCAGTTTACCCAGGGTCTACGAGCAGTACTTC.

The chain combines TRBV9 with TRBJ2-1; 9 bases match TRBD2. Germline V CDR1 and CDR2: SGDLS, YYNGEE. V trimming: 0 bases; J trimming: 6 bases; junction bases outside the gene matches: 7. The CDR3 covers 16 residues. CDR3 bases: TGTGCCAGCAGCGTAGATCTACTAGCGGGTTCCAATGAGCAGTTCTTC. It encodes CASSVDLLAGSNEQFF.

The chain is built from TRBV7-8 and TRBJ1-5; the D is unclear. This CDR3 contains 15 residues. The V end lost 3 bases, the J end lost 7 bases, and 16 bases lay between the germline ends. Per the germline V gene, CDR1 is SGHVS and CDR2 is FQNEAQ. In nucleotides, the CDR3 is TGTGCCAGCAGCTTGATCCCGGGCGATTACCAGCCCCAGCATTTT. Protein sequence: CASSLIPGDYQPQHF.

The chain employs TRBV27 and TRBJ2-2; 13 bases agree with TRBD2. The germline gives CDR1 MNHEY, CDR2 SMNVEV (reference sequence). This CDR3 has 16 amino acids. V lost 2 bases, J lost 4 bases, and 1 base stayed unmatched. The CDR3 DNA sequence: TGTGCCAGCAGTTTACGACTAGCGGGAGGCACCGGGGAGCTGTTTTTT. This sequence encodes CASSLRLAGGTGELFF.

The chain employs TRBV7-9 and TRBJ1-2; possibly TRBD1 for D (5 bases). Deletions cut 7 bases from V and 4 bases from J, with 25 bases between. The CDR3 is 17 residues long. The germline CDR1 and CDR2 sequences are SEHNR and FQNEAQ (reference sequence). The CDR3 bases are TGTGCCAGCACCCCATCTGGGGCAGACGGTCTTCTCTATGGCTACACCTTC. It encodes CASTPSGADGLLYGYTF. Variable domain in full (rest from reference TRBV7-9 and TRBJ1-2): DTGVSQNPRHKITKRGQNVTFRCDPISEHNRLYWYRQTLGQGPEFLTYFQNEAQLEKSRLLSDRFSAERPKGSFSTLEIQRTEQGDSAMYLCASTPSGADGLLYGYTFGSGTRLTVV.

There are a few counts of this clone. The CDR3 region has the DNA TGTGCCAGCAGCGTAACCTTGACAGGGGGCCAAGAGACCCAGTACTTC. Amino acid sequence: CASSVTLTGGQETQYF. The chain uses TRBV9 and TRBJ2-5; 9 bases match TRBD1. V lost 1 base to trimming and J lost 1 base; unmatched junction nucleotides: 5. The CDR3 spans 16 residues. In germline, CDR1 is SGDLS, CDR2 YYNGEE.